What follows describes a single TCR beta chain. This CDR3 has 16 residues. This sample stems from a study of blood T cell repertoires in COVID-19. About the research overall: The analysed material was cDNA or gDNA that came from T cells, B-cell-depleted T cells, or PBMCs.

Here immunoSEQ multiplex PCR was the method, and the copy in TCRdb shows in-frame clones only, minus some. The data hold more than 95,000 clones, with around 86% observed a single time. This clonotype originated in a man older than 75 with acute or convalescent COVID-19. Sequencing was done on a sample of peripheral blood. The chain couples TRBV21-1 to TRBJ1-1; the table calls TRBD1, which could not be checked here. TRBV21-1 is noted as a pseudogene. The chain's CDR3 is CASSKGDKSKNTEAFF. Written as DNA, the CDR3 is TGTGCCAGCAGCAAAGGAGACAAATCAAAGAACACTGAAGCTTTCTTT.